Listed below are T cell receptor beta chains from one sample, sequenced in a study of blood T cells in healthy people across ages. TCRdb called the 5' RACE reads again in MiXCR, with one record for every CDR3 protein. The sample holds approximately 810,000 distinct CDR3 sequences, roughly 26% seen once. The source material was blood. The receptors here all came from a woman older than 75 in good health. CDR3s leave out the opening cysteine and the closing phenylalanine or tryptophan. Clone sizes are given selectively: once, few, many, or a class where the clone is expanded.

size,V,CDR3
many,TRBV12-3/TRBV12-4,ASSRADGQTQY
few,TRBV7-8,AGSSTWGSDGYT
many,TRBV4-3,ASSQAWITGANVLT
many,TRBV10-1,ASSTLADGALGNYGYT
.,TRBV20-1,SASSGGSANTGELF
.,TRBV9,ASSVGGTGGGETQY
few,TRBV12-3/TRBV12-4,ASKRDGVITEAF
many,TRBV5-1,ASSYSGTSIETQY
.,TRBV5-1,ASSLMGEGNRPQH
few,TRBV7-2,ASSLSRPGTGGSLTEAF
.,TRBV7-2,ASSLDMIGANVLT
.,TRBV5-1,ASGPDRVGGYT
.,TRBV7-8,ASSWTLGYGRGLNTGELF
many,TRBV7-9,ASTASGGQETQY